This T cell receptor (beta chain) came from a study of Ad26.COV2.S vaccination and SARS-CoV-2 variants. The overall study: Intramuscular Ad26.COV2.S at 5x10^10 or 1x10^11 viral particles. General study results and limits: Estimates derived from TCR breadth and depth analyses may have underestimated total T cell responses.

Indicated treatment: roughly 18 received Ad26.COV2.S at low or high dose, single or two shots; five or six received placebo; per-sample allocation not given. Repertoires come from day 63 after the first vaccine or placebo injection. Donation came from an adult in Boston who was aged 18-55 years. Profiling relied on immunoSEQ multiplex PCR, and the TCRdb table lists in-frame clones only, not all of them. Of 440,000 or so clones listed, 90% are singletons. As concerns this clone: Its antigen remains unknown.

This material consisted of peripheral blood, taken in a trial of Ad26.COV2.S vaccine versus placebo. This sequence was found in a person between 18 and 65 years old who received the Ad26.COV2.S COVID-19 vaccine or a placebo.

The CDR3 coding sequence is TGTGCCAGCAGCCAAGATTTAGCGGGAGGGCCGAACACCGGGGAGCTGTTTTTT. It translates to CASSQDLAGGPNTGELFF. V is TRBV3-1 (or the pseudogene TRBV3-2) and J is TRBJ2-2; the match to TRBD2 covers 11 bases. The CDR3 has 18 residues. The V gene's germline CDR1 is LGHDT and CDR2 YNNKEL (reference sequence). J lost 0 bases, V lost 0 bases, and 3 bases had no gene match.